These T cell receptor beta chains were read from a single sample in a study of CDR3 diversity in severe acne. TCRdb independently ran MiXCR on the PCR reads; one entry per CDR3 protein. The sample gives about 84,000 distinct CDR3 sequences, 50% to 65% of which show up once; about 13% is in the top ten. The sample comprised blood. These receptors originate from a male donor in good health, without acne. Both conserved end residues are part of each CDR3. Each record gives: J gene, V gene, clone size, D gene, CDR3 DNA, CDR3 protein. The D gene is left open where the match is weak. A row's size may be missing; if present it is once, few, many or a size class.

J gene: TRBJ2-7
V gene: TRBV7-2
clone size: -
D gene: -
CDR3 DNA: TGTGCCAGCAGCTTAGTGTTTGGACGGGGAACCTACGAGCAGTACTTC
CDR3 protein: CASSLVFGRGTYEQYF

J gene: TRBJ2-6
V gene: TRBV24-1
clone size: few
D gene: -
CDR3 DNA: TGTGCCACCAGTGAGCCGAACTCTGGGGCCAACGTCCTGACTTTC
CDR3 protein: CATSEPNSGANVLTF

J gene: TRBJ1-5
V gene: TRBV12-3/TRBV12-4
clone size: -
D gene: -
CDR3 DNA: TGTGCCAGCAGTTCCCGTGGGGGGCCCCAGCATTTT
CDR3 protein: CASSSRGGPQHF

J gene: TRBJ2-7
V gene: TRBV20-1
clone size: few
D gene: TRBD2
CDR3 DNA: TGCAGTGCGGCCTCGGGAAGCGGGACCATCTACGAGCAGTACTTC
CDR3 protein: CSAASGSGTIYEQYF

J gene: TRBJ2-1
V gene: TRBV5-5
clone size: -
D gene: -
CDR3 DNA: TGTGCCAGCAGCGTGGGGGCGGGTGAGCAGTTCTTC
CDR3 protein: CASSVGAGEQFF

J gene: TRBJ1-2
V gene: TRBV25-1
clone size: -
D gene: TRBD1
CDR3 DNA: TGTGCCAGCAGCCCGGGACAGACGTATGGCTACACCTTC
CDR3 protein: CASSPGQTYGYTF

J gene: TRBJ2-7
V gene: TRBV2
clone size: -
D gene: TRBD2
CDR3 DNA: TGTGCCAGCAATAGCGGGAGCGACGAGCAGTACTTC
CDR3 protein: CASNSGSDEQYF

J gene: TRBJ2-3
V gene: TRBV6-6
clone size: once
D gene: -
CDR3 DNA: TGTGCCAGCAGGGATTGGGAGTTTTTCACAGATACGCAGTATTTT
CDR3 protein: CASRDWEFFTDTQYF

J gene: TRBJ2-7
V gene: TRBV7-6
clone size: -
D gene: TRBD1
CDR3 DNA: TGTGCCAGCAGCTTAGTAGGGGGCCGGAACGAGCAGTACTTC
CDR3 protein: CASSLVGGRNEQYF

J gene: TRBJ2-3
V gene: TRBV6-1
clone size: -
D gene: TRBD1
CDR3 DNA: TGTGCCAGTTTCCTGACAGGGGGCGCTCACACAGATACGCAGTATTTT
CDR3 protein: CASFLTGGAHTDTQYF

J gene: TRBJ1-2
V gene: TRBV7-9
clone size: few
D gene: -
CDR3 DNA: TGTGCCAGCAGCTTAGCTGGCGGCTACACCTTC
CDR3 protein: CASSLAGGYTF

J gene: TRBJ1-4
V gene: TRBV5-4
clone size: once
D gene: -
CDR3 DNA: -
CDR3 protein: CASSFSDSANEQFFGPGTLFF

J gene: TRBJ2-5
V gene: TRBV25-1
clone size: few
D gene: -
CDR3 DNA: TGTGCCAGCAGTGTTAGACCCGCCCAAGAGACCCGGCACTTC
CDR3 protein: CASSVRPAQETRHF

J gene: TRBJ2-3
V gene: TRBV6-5
clone size: -
D gene: TRBD1
CDR3 DNA: TGTGCCAGCAGTTACCCGGGACAGGGAGGGTACAGCACAGATACGCAGTATTTT
CDR3 protein: CASSYPGQGGYSTDTQYF

J gene: TRBJ1-2
V gene: TRBV7-3
clone size: few
D gene: -
CDR3 DNA: TGTGCCAGCAGCTTCGGGGCGAAAGGTGGCTACACCTTC
CDR3 protein: CASSFGAKGGYTF

J gene: TRBJ2-5
V gene: TRBV12-3/TRBV12-4
clone size: -
D gene: TRBD1
CDR3 DNA: TGTGCCAGCAGTACTACAGGGGGTGGGATTCAGACCCAGTACTTC
CDR3 protein: CASSTTGGGIQTQYF

J gene: TRBJ1-1
V gene: TRBV10-3
clone size: many
D gene: -
CDR3 DNA: TGTGCCATCAGTGGTACGTCTGGGACCCGGGAAGCTTTCTTT
CDR3 protein: CAISGTSGTREAFF

J gene: TRBJ1-6
V gene: TRBV6-6
clone size: many
D gene: -
CDR3 DNA: TGTGCCAGCAGTTACGAAGCCGGTAGCTCCTATAATTCACCCCTCCACTTT
CDR3 protein: CASSYEAGSSYNSPLHF

J gene: TRBJ2-2
V gene: TRBV20-1
clone size: many
D gene: TRBD1
CDR3 DNA: TGCAGTGCTAACAGGGGGGCCGGCACCGGGGAGCTGTTTTTT
CDR3 protein: CSANRGAGTGELFF

J gene: TRBJ1-6
V gene: TRBV27
clone size: many
D gene: TRBD1
CDR3 DNA: TGTGCCAGCAGTTTATCGACAGGGGGTAATTCACCCCTCCACTTT
CDR3 protein: CASSLSTGGNSPLHF

J gene: TRBJ2-6
V gene: TRBV30
clone size: -
D gene: -
CDR3 DNA: TGTGCCTGGAGTGTTGGATCCGGGGGCTACGTCCTGACTTTC
CDR3 protein: CAWSVGSGGYVLTF

J gene: TRBJ1-2
V gene: TRBV7-9
clone size: few
D gene: -
CDR3 DNA: TGTGCCAGCAGCTTAGAGGGCTATGGCTACACCTTC
CDR3 protein: CASSLEGYGYTF

J gene: TRBJ2-7
V gene: TRBV7-6
clone size: once
D gene: TRBD2
CDR3 DNA: TGTGCCAGCAGCGGCCTCAGCGGGGGGACTCCAAGCTACGAGCAGTACTTC
CDR3 protein: CASSGLSGGTPSYEQYF

J gene: TRBJ2-3
V gene: TRBV3-1
clone size: few
D gene: TRBD2
CDR3 DNA: TGTGCCAGCAGCCAAATGCTAGCGGGTCATACGCAGTATTTT
CDR3 protein: CASSQMLAGHTQYF

J gene: TRBJ2-2
V gene: TRBV7-7
clone size: medium-sized
D gene: -
CDR3 DNA: TGTGCTAGCAGCTTAGCGGAATCGGGCGGGGAGCTGTTTTTT
CDR3 protein: CASSLAESGGELFF

J gene: TRBJ2-7
V gene: TRBV20-1
clone size: -
D gene: TRBD1
CDR3 DNA: TGCAGTGCTAGTGGAGGACAGGGGCTCTACGAGCAGTACTTC
CDR3 protein: CSASGGQGLYEQYF

J gene: TRBJ1-2
V gene: TRBV29-1
clone size: few
D gene: TRBD1
CDR3 DNA: TGCAGCGTTGACTTACTAGGACAGGGAGCGGGGGGCTACACCTTC
CDR3 protein: CSVDLLGQGAGGYTF

J gene: TRBJ2-7
V gene: TRBV4-1
clone size: -
D gene: -
CDR3 DNA: TGCGCCAGCAGCCAAGGTTGGGGGGCGGGGGAGCAGTACTTC
CDR3 protein: CASSQGWGAGEQYF

J gene: TRBJ2-7
V gene: TRBV7-2
clone size: few
D gene: TRBD2
CDR3 DNA: TGTGCCAGCAGCACGCACGGGAGGGCCGAGCAGTACTTC
CDR3 protein: CASSTHGRAEQYF

J gene: TRBJ2-1
V gene: TRBV7-9
clone size: -
D gene: -
CDR3 DNA: TGTGCCAGCAGCCAACCCTACAATGAGCAGTTCTTC
CDR3 protein: CASSQPYNEQFF

J gene: TRBJ1-5
V gene: TRBV20-1
clone size: -
D gene: -
CDR3 DNA: TGCAGTGCTAGAAATCCAGCGGGATACCTTAATCAGCCCCAGCATTTT
CDR3 protein: CSARNPAGYLNQPQHF

J gene: TRBJ1-2
V gene: TRBV27
clone size: few
D gene: -
CDR3 DNA: TGTGCCAGCAGAAGGGGTTCCTATGGCTACACCTTC
CDR3 protein: CASRRGSYGYTF

J gene: TRBJ2-7
V gene: TRBV20-1
clone size: -
D gene: TRBD2
CDR3 DNA: TGCAGTGCTAGATCGACTAGCGCCAACGAGCAGTACTTC
CDR3 protein: CSARSTSANEQYF

J gene: TRBJ1-6
V gene: TRBV19
clone size: many
D gene: -
CDR3 DNA: TGTGCCAGTAAACCCCTGCCAGATCACCATTCACCCCTCCACTTT
CDR3 protein: CASKPLPDHHSPLHF

J gene: TRBJ2-7
V gene: TRBV2
clone size: few
D gene: TRBD2
CDR3 DNA: TGTGCCAGCAGGCCGGGACTAGCGAATTTCTACGAGCAGTACTTC
CDR3 protein: CASRPGLANFYEQYF

J gene: TRBJ2-1
V gene: TRBV7-9
clone size: once
D gene: -
CDR3 DNA: -
CDR3 protein: CASSFYICSASYWTGGENEQFF

J gene: TRBJ1-3
V gene: TRBV9
clone size: few
D gene: -
CDR3 DNA: TGTGCCAGCAGCGTAGCGGTGGAAGGGGCCGATGGCTACACCATATATTTT
CDR3 protein: CASSVAVEGADGYTIYF

J gene: TRBJ2-5
V gene: TRBV7-4
clone size: -
D gene: TRBD1
CDR3 DNA: TGTGCCAGCGGATCCCGGGACAGGGGACGAGAGACCCAGTACTTC
CDR3 protein: CASGSRDRGRETQYF

J gene: TRBJ2-5
V gene: TRBV19
clone size: -
D gene: TRBD1
CDR3 DNA: TGTGCCAGTAGAAGACAGGGTGGAGAGACCCAGTACTTC
CDR3 protein: CASRRQGGETQYF

J gene: TRBJ2-1
V gene: TRBV29-1
clone size: medium-sized
D gene: -
CDR3 DNA: TGCAGCGTTGAAGAGGGGTTGATCTACAATGAGCAGTTCTTC
CDR3 protein: CSVEEGLIYNEQFF

J gene: TRBJ2-1
V gene: TRBV24-1
clone size: -
D gene: TRBD1
CDR3 DNA: TGTGCCACCAGTGGCCGGGGAGACAGGGTTGAGCAGTTCTTC
CDR3 protein: CATSGRGDRVEQFF

J gene: TRBJ1-1
V gene: TRBV7-6
clone size: -
D gene: -
CDR3 DNA: TGTGCCAGCAGCTTTCAGGGAGCGAGTGGGACTGAAGCTTTCTTT
CDR3 protein: CASSFQGASGTEAFF

J gene: TRBJ1-2
V gene: TRBV4-1
clone size: few
D gene: TRBD1
CDR3 DNA: TGCGCCAGCAGCACCAGGGGGCTTGGGGGCTACACCTTC
CDR3 protein: CASSTRGLGGYTF

J gene: TRBJ1-2
V gene: TRBV6-5
clone size: few
D gene: -
CDR3 DNA: TGTGCCAGCAGCTCCGCGTCAGGAGGCGCTGGCTACACCTTC
CDR3 protein: CASSSASGGAGYTF

J gene: TRBJ1-2
V gene: TRBV29-1
clone size: -
D gene: -
CDR3 DNA: TGCAGCGTTGGATCGGCTCCCACCTCCTATGGCTACACCTTC
CDR3 protein: CSVGSAPTSYGYTF

J gene: TRBJ2-2
V gene: TRBV5-1
clone size: many
D gene: -
CDR3 DNA: TGCGCCAGCAGCTTGGGATGGGGGGACACCGGGGAGCTGTTTTTT
CDR3 protein: CASSLGWGDTGELFF

J gene: TRBJ2-3
V gene: TRBV7-9
clone size: once
D gene: TRBD2
CDR3 DNA: TGTGCCAGCAGCTTAGCTGGACTAGCGGGGGGAACTAGCACAGATACGCAGTATTTT
CDR3 protein: CASSLAGLAGGTSTDTQYF

J gene: TRBJ2-5
V gene: TRBV24-1
clone size: -
D gene: TRBD2
CDR3 DNA: TGTGCCATCGGGGGGGGGCCGGGAGAGACCCAGTACTTC
CDR3 protein: CAIGGGPGETQYF

J gene: TRBJ1-6
V gene: TRBV6-2/TRBV6-3
clone size: once
D gene: TRBD1
CDR3 DNA: TGTGCCAGCAGTTACGGGACAGGGATATCACCCCTCCACTTT
CDR3 protein: CASSYGTGISPLHF

J gene: TRBJ1-5
V gene: TRBV25-1
clone size: -
D gene: -
CDR3 DNA: TGTGCCAGCAGCCAAGGGCAGGATCAGCCCCAGCATTTT
CDR3 protein: CASSQGQDQPQHF

J gene: TRBJ1-5
V gene: TRBV2
clone size: -
D gene: -
CDR3 DNA: TGTGCCAGCAGTAAACAGGGTGGGAGCAATCAGCCCCAGCATTTT
CDR3 protein: CASSKQGGSNQPQHF

J gene: TRBJ1-2
V gene: TRBV2
clone size: few
D gene: -
CDR3 DNA: TGTGCCAGCAGTCGAGCAGGGCCCGTAGCGGGGGGCTACACCTTC
CDR3 protein: CASSRAGPVAGGYTF

J gene: TRBJ1-5
V gene: TRBV6-6
clone size: -
D gene: -
CDR3 DNA: TGTGCCAGCAGTGGGGGGGGGGGGGATCAGCCCCAGCATTTT
CDR3 protein: CASSGGGGDQPQHF

J gene: TRBJ2-2
V gene: TRBV5-5
clone size: -
D gene: TRBD2
CDR3 DNA: TGCGCCAGCAGCCAGGTACCCCGGACTAGCAGCACCGGGGAGCTGTTTTTT
CDR3 protein: CASSQVPRTSSTGELFF

J gene: TRBJ1-5
V gene: TRBV6-5
clone size: -
D gene: -
CDR3 DNA: TGTGCCAGCAGGACTAGCGCGCAAGAGACCCAGCATTTT
CDR3 protein: CASRTSAQETQHF

J gene: TRBJ1-5
V gene: TRBV25-1
clone size: -
D gene: -
CDR3 DNA: TGTGCCAGCAGCTTGACACTGCCCATCCAGCATTTT
CDR3 protein: CASSLTLPIQHF

J gene: TRBJ2-1
V gene: TRBV20-1
clone size: -
D gene: -
CDR3 DNA: TGCAGCGCTGACCGGCACGGAGCTTACAATGAGCAGTTCTTC
CDR3 protein: CSADRHGAYNEQFF

J gene: TRBJ1-2
V gene: TRBV6-1
clone size: -
D gene: -
CDR3 DNA: TGTGCCAGCAGTGATAGACAGACGGGTGGCTACACCTTC
CDR3 protein: CASSDRQTGGYTF

J gene: TRBJ1-4
V gene: TRBV5-1
clone size: -
D gene: -
CDR3 DNA: -
CDR3 protein: CASSPGWGLYNEQFFGPGYEKLFF